This TCR beta chain was recorded in a study of T cells in Graves' hyperthyroidism and ophthalmopathy. This CDR3 is built from 15 residues. Trimming cost V 5 bases and J 4 bases, with 15 bases left between them. Germline CDR1 SEHNR, CDR2 FQNEAQ (reference sequence). This clonotype was found many times. TCR beta CDR3 region amplification was performed from RNA transcripts. With the HTBI primer set, the TCR CDR3 went through a first round of RT-PCR. TCRdb reanalysed the multiplex PCR reads using MiXCR and keeps one entry per CDR3 protein. The sample yields 270,000 or so distinct CDR3 sequences, around 15% seen once.

The TCR comes from a woman aged 50 to 60 with Graves' hyperthyroidism that later progressed to Graves' ophthalmopathy. Sequenced sample: blood. V gene TRBV7-9 combines with J gene TRBJ1-5; D remains unclear. CDR3 bases: TGTGCCAGCAGCCCGGACCGATTAGGAAATCAGCCCCAGCATTTT. It codes for CASSPDRLGNQPQHF.